This T cell receptor (beta chain) was identified in a study of response to subunit inactivated influenza vaccine. Regarding this clonotype: At one end the junction does not follow the germline gene, possibly because of a read error.

TCRdb used MiXCR to reprocess the RT-PCR reads, holding one entry per CDR3 protein. Among under 200,000 distinct CDR3 sequences, more than 10% were seen once, and the ten largest hold around 32%. The germline CDR1 and CDR2 sequences are SNHLY and FYNNEI. The CDR3 covers 17 residues. The same sample was also studied in work on T cells expressing NK-cell markers. Turning to that study: Scientists made TCR beta cDNA using 5'RACE template switching with UMIs. In roughly six donors, dominant NKG2C+ clonotypes were roughly 1.0-8% of CD8+ T cells.

V gene TRBV2 combines with J gene TRBJ2-1; tentative D call: TRBD1 (6 bases). This TCR was sampled from a man in his fifties who received an inactivated influenza vaccine. The material sequenced was CD8+ T cells sorted from PBMCs, taken about 11 days after vaccination. The CDR3 loop reads CTSTVRGLPNPYNEQFF. Written as DNA, the CDR3 is TGTACCAGCACCGTCAGGGGCTTGCCGAACCCCTACAATGAGCAGTTCTTC.